These T cell receptor beta chains were read from a single sample in a study of neurological immune-mediated disorders. TCRdb re-derived calls from the 5' RACE reads in MiXCR, one entry per CDR3 protein. The profile shows about 50,000 distinct CDR3 sequences, around 1.9% of them singletons. The sequenced material came from PBMCs. These receptors originate from a middle-aged woman with multiple sclerosis. Both conserved end residues are part of each CDR3. D genes are given only for firm matches. The size field reads once, few or many counts, or a class when the clone is expanded.

abundance	v_gene	j_gene	d_gene	CDR3aa	CDR3nt
once	TRBV2	TRBJ2-3	.	CASSEGLADTQYF	TGTGCCAGCAGTGAAGGACTAGCAGATACGCAGTATTTT
many	TRBV20-1	TRBJ2-2	TRBD1	CSARGQAFTGELFF	TGCAGTGCTAGGGGACAGGCCTTCACCGGGGAGCTGTTTTTT
many	TRBV7-2	TRBJ1-6	.	CASSIESSYNSPLHF	TGTGCCAGCAGCATTGAAAGCTCCTATAATTCACCCCTCCACTTT
many	TRBV9	TRBJ2-6	.	CASSVTGANVLTF	TGTGCCAGCAGCGTAACTGGGGCCAACGTCCTGACTTTC
many	TRBV12-3/TRBV12-4	TRBJ1-2	.	CASTPRGTNYGYTF	TGTGCCAGCACTCCCAGGGGAACTAACTATGGCTACACCTTC
once	TRBV15	TRBJ1-1	.	CATSRTAMNTEAFF	TGTGCCACCAGCAGGACAGCGATGAACACTGAAGCTTTCTTT
many	TRBV5-1	TRBJ2-3	.	CASSPLSTDTQYF	TGCGCCAGCAGCCCCTTGAGCACAGATACGCAGTATTTT
many	TRBV11-2	TRBJ2-7	.	CASSLDLGPSYEQYF	TGTGCCAGCAGCTTAGATCTGGGGCCCTCCTACGAGCAGTACTTC
many	TRBV20-1	TRBJ1-1	.	CSASPLGLGAFF	TGCAGTGCTAGCCCCCTCGGGCTGGGGGCTTTCTTT
many	TRBV4-1	TRBJ2-2	TRBD1	CASSQKSTGGIGELFF	TGCGCCAGCAGCCAAAAGTCAACAGGGGGGATCGGGGAGCTGTTTTTT
many	TRBV20-1	TRBJ2-1	TRBD2	CSARDRLAPYNEQFF	TGCAGTGCTAGAGACCGACTAGCGCCCTACAATGAGCAGTTCTTC
many	TRBV10-3	TRBJ1-2	TRBD1	CAITLDRGDYGYTF	TGTGCCATCACCCTGGACAGGGGTGACTATGGCTACACCTTC
many	TRBV7-9	TRBJ2-1	.	CASSLQGFHEQFF	TGTGCCAGTTCCCTACAGGGATTCCATGAGCAGTTCTTC
many	TRBV18	TRBJ1-1	.	CASAKTNTEAFF	TGTGCCAGCGCTAAGACGAACACTGAAGCTTTCTTT
many	TRBV4-1	TRBJ1-1	.	CASSPWAFIGNTEAFF	TGCGCCAGCAGCCCCTGGGCGTTTATTGGGAACACTGAAGCTTTCTTT
many	TRBV24-1	TRBJ2-1	TRBD1	CATERDSSYNEQFF	TGTGCCACCGAAAGGGACAGCTCCTACAATGAGCAGTTCTTC
many	TRBV5-1	TRBJ2-2	.	CASSLRGAGELFF	TGCGCCAGCAGCTTGAGAGGGGCCGGGGAGCTGTTTTTT
many	TRBV6-6	TRBJ2-7	TRBD2	CASSHRGEAGIWDEQYF	TGTGCCAGCAGTCATCGGGGGGAAGCGGGGATATGGGACGAGCAGTACTTC
many	TRBV5-1	TRBJ1-5	TRBD1	CASRVGTGGLQPQHF	TGCGCCAGCAGGGTCGGGACAGGGGGTCTTCAGCCCCAGCATTTT
many	TRBV20-1	TRBJ2-1	.	CSAPEAGMGYNEQFF	TGCAGTGCTCCCGAGGCGGGGATGGGATACAATGAGCAGTTCTTC
many	TRBV27	TRBJ1-4	.	CASSSTTGFNEKLFF	TGTGCCAGCAGTTCCACGACAGGATTTAATGAAAAACTGTTTTTT
many	TRBV20-1	TRBJ2-1	.	CSARGLAGTVDEQFF	TGCAGTGCTAGAGGATTGGCGGGGACGGTGGATGAGCAGTTCTTC
many	TRBV5-1	TRBJ1-1	.	CASSWNSGTQAFF	TGCGCCAGCAGCTGGAACTCAGGGACCCAAGCTTTCTTT
many	TRBV24-1	TRBJ2-3	TRBD1	CATSAGGGADTQYF	TGTGCCACCAGTGCAGGGGGCGGGGCAGATACGCAGTATTTT
many	TRBV20-1	TRBJ2-7	TRBD2	CSAPNALAGSYEQYF	TGCAGTGCTCCAAATGCTCTAGCGGGGTCCTACGAGCAGTACTTC
many	TRBV20-1	TRBJ1-2	.	CSASRSHSNYGYTF	TGCAGTGCTAGTAGGAGTCATTCTAACTATGGCTACACCTTC
many	TRBV5-1	TRBJ2-2	.	CASSLNSNTGELFF	TGCGCCAGCAGCTTGAACTCGAACACCGGGGAGCTGTTTTTT
many	TRBV20-1	TRBJ1-2	TRBD1	CSARVVTGTPGYTF	TGCAGTGCTAGAGTTGTGACAGGGACGCCTGGCTACACCTTC
many	TRBV9	TRBJ2-7	TRBD2	CASSVGTSVSYEQYF	TGTGCCAGCAGCGTCGGGACTAGCGTGTCCTACGAGCAGTACTTC
few	TRBV7-2	TRBJ1-2	.	CDSSFNYGYTF	TGTGACAGCAGCTTTAACTATGGCTACACCTTC